A selection of T cell receptor beta chains follows, all from one sample in a study of identifying expanded T cells in peripheral blood. Sequenced by immunoSEQ multiplex PCR; TCRdb stores in-frame clones only, minus some. The profile shows 95,000 to 100,000 clones, around 88% of them singletons. Sequences were obtained from blood. These receptors were obtained from a person between 18 and 75 years old in good health. Both conserved end residues are part of each CDR3. The D gene is left open where the match is weak. The listing skips clone size in some rows; elsewhere it reads once, few, many or a size class.

D gene	V gene	J gene	clone size	CDR3 protein	CDR3 DNA
-	TRBV29-1	TRBJ2-3	-	CSGSPTPQDTQYF	TGCAGCGGCAGCCCAACCCCACAGGATACGCAGTATTTT
-	TRBV5-6	TRBJ2-7	-	CASSLGRGEQYF	TGTGCCAGCAGCTTGGGTAGGGGCGAGCAGTACTTC
TRBD1	TRBV6-1	TRBJ2-7	-	CASSGDTGGGLYEQYF	TGTGCCAGCAGTGGGGATACAGGGGGTGGCCTATACGAGCAGTACTTC
-	TRBV27	TRBJ1-5	-	CASSFAGNQPQHF	TGTGCCAGCAGTTTCGCGGGGAATCAGCCCCAGCATTTT
TRBD2	TRBV2	TRBJ2-1	-	CASRTSGGPYGQQFF	TGTGCCAGCAGAACAAGCGGGGGGCCTTACGGACAACAGTTCTTC
TRBD1	TRBV5-4	TRBJ2-1	-	CASSSLGQGAGHNEQFF	TGTGCCAGCAGCTCCCTAGGACAGGGTGCGGGACACAATGAGCAGTTCTTC
-	TRBV19	TRBJ1-2	-	CASSDLPPIYGYTF	TGTGCCAGTAGCGACCTCCCTCCCATCTATGGCTACACCTTC
-	TRBV25-1	TRBJ1-2	-	CASREGGRYGYTF	TGTGCCAGCAGGGAAGGAGGTCGCTATGGCTACACCTTC
TRBD1	TRBV18	TRBJ1-5	-	CASAGLGTGSQPQHF	TGTGCCAGCGCCGGTTTAGGGACAGGGTCCCAGCCCCAGCATTTT
-	TRBV5-6	TRBJ2-5	-	CASSPEGPLPPPETQYF	TGTGCCAGCAGCCCTGAGGGACCCCTTCCCCCCCCGGAGACCCAGTACTTC
TRBD1	TRBV18	TRBJ2-1	-	CASSRRAPGQGINEQFF	TGTGCCAGCTCACGTCGCGCCCCGGGACAGGGCATCAATGAGCAGTTCTTC
TRBD2	TRBV28	TRBJ2-3	-	CASSSYLGLAGGLDTQYF	TGTGCCAGCAGTTCCTATCTCGGACTAGCGGGGGGGTTGGATACGCAGTATTTT
-	TRBV11-2	TRBJ2-1	-	CASSLERVDNEQFF	TGTGCCAGCAGCTTAGAGCGGGTCGACAATGAGCAGTTCTTC
-	TRBV6-5	TRBJ1-6	-	CASSSGQSLDSPLHF	TGTGCCAGCAGTTCTGGACAGAGTTTGGATTCACCCCTCCACTTT
-	TRBV5-4	TRBJ2-1	-	CASSWLSVGSYNEQFF	TGTGCCAGCAGCTGGCTTAGCGTTGGATCCTACAATGAGCAGTTCTTC
TRBD1	TRBV7-9	TRBJ2-5	-	CASSFGTGTRVNQYF	TGTGCCAGCAGCTTCGGGACAGGAACAAGGGTGAACCAGTACTTC
TRBD2	TRBV6-1	TRBJ2-3	few	CASSEALAGGPDTQYF	TGTGCCAGCAGTGAAGCACTAGCGGGGGGGCCAGATACGCAGTATTTT
TRBD1	TRBV2	TRBJ2-7	-	CASSPDRGPNF	TGTGCCAGCAGTCCGGACAGGGGCCCGAACTTC
-	TRBV6-6	TRBJ2-3	-	CASSYQGGADTQYF	TGTGCCAGCAGTTACCAGGGGGGAGCAGATACGCAGTATTTT
-	TRBV15	TRBJ1-2	-	CATSRDRGNYGYTF	TGTGCCACCAGCAGAGATAGAGGGAACTATGGCTACACCTTC
TRBD1	TRBV5-1	TRBJ1-5	-	CASREGQSNQPQHF	TGCGCCAGCAGGGAGGGACAGTCCAATCAGCCCCAGCATTTT
TRBD1	TRBV13	TRBJ2-5	-	CASSGTAESRTQYF	TGTGCCAGCAGCGGGACAGCCGAGTCTAGGACCCAGTACTTC
-	TRBV7-2	TRBJ1-1	-	CASSLVFGGRTEAFF	TGTGCCAGCAGCTTAGTATTCGGGGGTAGGACTGAAGCTTTCTTT
-	TRBV27	TRBJ1-1	-	CASSFQGEGGAFF	TGTGCCAGCAGTTTTCAGGGCGAGGGGGGAGCTTTCTTT
TRBD1	TRBV15	TRBJ1-2	-	CATSRGRDREDGYTF	TGTGCCACCAGCAGAGGGAGGGACAGGGAAGATGGCTACACCTTC
-	TRBV18	TRBJ1-5	few	CASSQDGQPQHF	TGTGCCAGCTCCCAGGACGGTCAGCCCCAGCATTTT